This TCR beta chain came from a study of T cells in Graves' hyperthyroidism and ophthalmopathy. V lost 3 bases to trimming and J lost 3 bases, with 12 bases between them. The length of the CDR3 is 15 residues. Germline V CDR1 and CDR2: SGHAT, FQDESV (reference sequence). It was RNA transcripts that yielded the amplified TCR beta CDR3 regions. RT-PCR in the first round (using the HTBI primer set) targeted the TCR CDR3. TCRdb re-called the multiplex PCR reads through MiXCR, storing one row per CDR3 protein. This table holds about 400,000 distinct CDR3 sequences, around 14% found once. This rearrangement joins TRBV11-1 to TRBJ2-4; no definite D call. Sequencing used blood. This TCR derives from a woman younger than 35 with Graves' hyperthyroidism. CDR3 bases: TGTGCCAGCAGCTTCAGTGCCTCCTACAAAAACATTCAGTACTTC. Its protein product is CASSFSASYKNIQYF.